This T cell receptor beta chain was identified in a study of blood T cells in healthy people across ages. Unmatched junction bases numbered 10, after V lost 5 bases and J lost 0 bases. CDR1 is DFQATT, CDR2 SNEGSKA, per germline (reference sequence). This CDR3 has 17 amino acids. This clonotype was counted once. Then a second PCR, running roughly 7 to 11 cycles, was carried out with a sample-barcoded 5' primer and a J-beta primer mix. Each of the cDNA molecules was tagged by a template-switch adaptor with 12 random nucleotides. TCRdb reprocessed the 5' RACE reads via MiXCR and lists one record per CDR3 protein. The sample carries approximately 780,000 distinct CDR3 sequences, around 24% recorded once. The sample also formed part of further work on T cells of mothers and their children.

The receptor comes from a boy under 18 in good health. This chain joins TRBV20-1 and TRBJ1-6, with 7 bases lining up with TRBD1. Material for sequencing was blood. The CDR3 nucleotides read TGCAGTGCTCTGGGACAGCATATCAGCTCCTATAATTCACCCCTCCACTTT. Translation: CSALGQHISSYNSPLHF.